Below, 5 T cell receptor beta chains from the same sample are listed, as sequenced in a study of blood T cell repertoires in COVID-19. Method: immunoSEQ multiplex PCR; TCRdb's copy keeps in-frame clones and lacks some. The profile shows 250,000 to 350,000 clones, about 88% of them singletons. Input material: peripheral blood. All receptors come from a human donor with COVID-19, enrolled during active disease. The donor label of this sample is uncertain.

This clone was detected a few times. The V and J genes are TRBV3-1 (or the pseudogene TRBV3-2) and TRBJ1-4, with TRBD1 identical over 9 bases. V was pared by 4 bases and J by 7 bases, with 7 bases of the junction left unmatched. The CDR3 contains 15 residues. Germline loops: CDR1 LGHDT, CDR2 YNNKEL (reference sequence). The chain's CDR3 is CASSPDRGWSEKLFF. CDR3 bases: TGTGCCAGCAGCCCGGACAGGGGTTGGTCTGAAAAACTGTTTTTT.

This sequence joins TRBV7-9 and TRBJ1-1; TRBD1 matches at 8 bases. CDR1 and CDR2 (germline): SEHNR, FQNEAQ (reference sequence). J gave up 7 bases and V 2 bases, and 6 bases lay outside the gene matches. The CDR3 is made up of 14 amino acids. The CDR3 nucleotides read TGTGCCAGCAGCTTATGGGCCGACAGGGGTGAAGCTTTCTTT. Encoded protein: CASSLWADRGEAFF.

The chain couples TRBV9 to TRBJ2-2; D perhaps matches TRBD1 (6 bases). Germline assignment: CDR1 SGDLS and CDR2 YYNGEE. V shed 2 bases and J shed 0 bases, with 14 bases lying between them. The CDR3 sequence is 17 residues long. Here the CDR3 DNA reads TGTGCCAGCAGCGTTCTGTCAGGGGCTTCGAACACCGGGGAGCTGTTTTTT. It yields the protein CASSVLSGASNTGELFF.

The CDR3 region is CASSLTSVGVGGKTDTQYF. The DNA for the CDR3 is TGTGCCAGCAGTTTAACCTCCGTAGGGGTAGGGGGCAAAACAGATACGCAGTATTTT. This chain links TRBV28 with TRBJ2-3, with 7 positions matching TRBD1. The CDR3 consists of 19 residues. Germline V gene lookup returns CDR1 MDHEN and CDR2 SYDVKM. With 2 bases clipped from V and 3 bases from J, the junction kept 17 bases outside the gene matches. Full variable domain (outside the CDR3, taken from reference TRBV28 and TRBJ2-3): DVKVTQSSRYLVKRTGEKVFLECVQDMDHENMFWYRQDPGLGLRLIYFSYDVKMKEKGDIPEGYSVSREKKERFSLILESASTNQTSMYLCASSLTSVGVGGKTDTQYFGPGTRLTVL.

The chain has TRBV28 and TRBJ1-2; weak D call: TRBD1 (5 bases). The CDR3 sequence is 14 residues long. Germline V gene data show CDR1 as MDHEN and CDR2 as SYDVKM. V gave up 8 bases and J gave up 6 bases, with 19 bases separating them. Written as DNA, the CDR3 is TGTGCCAGCGGCTACGCGGGGCTGGAGGATGGCTACACCTTC. Translation: CASGYAGLEDGYTF.